Each of the 9 T cell receptor beta chains below was sequenced from the same sample in a study of T cells in localized non-small cell lung cancer. The protocol was immunoSEQ multiplex PCR, while the TCRdb copy is restricted to in-frame clones and leaves out a portion. The data hold tens of thousands of clones, with under 90% observed a single time. This specimen was peripheral blood, taken before any cancer treatment. The origin of the receptors is a male donor aged 60 or over with stage III lung adenocarcinoma.

The chain has TRBV5-4 and TRBJ2-7; the D gene is possibly TRBD2 (6 bases). Trimming pared 2 bases from V and 0 bases from J, leaving 15 bases between. Germline CDR1 reads SGHNT; CDR2 reads YYREEE (reference sequence). This CDR3 has 16 residues. The CDR3: CASSFRLARRSYEQYF. In DNA form, the CDR3 reads TGTGCCAGCAGCTTTCGTCTAGCGCGTCGCTCCTACGAGCAGTACTTC.

The chain uses TRBV7-2 and TRBJ1-1; 7 bases line up with TRBD1. Germline trimming cut 2 bases from V and 4 bases from J; bases unmatched to any gene: 4. This CDR3 contains 14 residues. Germline V gives CDR1 SGHTA, CDR2 FQGNSA. The CDR3 bases are TGTGCCAGCAGCTTACTAACAGGGGTCACTGAAGCTTTCTTT. Translation: CASSLLTGVTEAFF.

The rearrangement uses TRBV9 and TRBJ2-5, with 7 bases fitting TRBD2. CDR1 is SGDLS and CDR2 is YYNGEE in the germline V gene. The junction had 7 bases not matched to a gene; V was cut back by 0 bases and J by 5 bases. The CDR3 totals 15 residues. CDR3: CASSVAGGAWETQYF. CDR3 DNA sequence: TGTGCCAGCAGCGTAGCGGGGGGTGCGTGGGAGACCCAGTACTTC.

The V gene is TRBV4-1, the J gene TRBJ1-5; D gene ambiguous. The CDR3 has 15 residues. V gave up 1 base and J gave up 8 bases, with 15 bases separating them. Looked up from germline, CDR1 is MGHRA and CDR2 is YSYEKL. CDR3 sequence: CASSQALGSGEPQHF. For the CDR3, the DNA is TGCGCCAGCAGCCAAGCCCTGGGATCCGGTGAGCCCCAGCATTTT.

This chain joins TRBV25-1 and TRBJ2-2, with D hard to call. V dropped 3 bases and J dropped 4 bases, with 12 bases sitting between them. Per the germline V gene, CDR1 is MGHDK and CDR2 is SYGVNS. The CDR3 is made up of 15 amino acids. In nucleotides, the CDR3 is TGTGCCAGCAGTGAGGGCCCCGTGGCCACCGGGGAGCTGTTTTTT. It specifies CASSEGPVATGELFF.

The chain recombines TRBV10-2 with TRBJ2-2; D is unresolved. Between the trimmed V and J ends, which lost 6 bases and 2 bases, there was a span of 4 bases. The length of the CDR3 is 12 residues. Germline V gene lookup returns CDR1 WSHSY and CDR2 SAAADI. The CDR3 region is CASSPNTGELFF. CDR3 in DNA: TGCGCCAGCAGCCCAAACACCGGGGAGCTGTTTTTT.

The rearrangement joins TRBV6-6 to TRBJ1-2; D unclear. The V end was cut by 0 bases, the J end by 5 bases, with 10 bases between. This CDR3 has 14 residues. Per germline, CDR1 MNHNY and CDR2 SVGAGI (reference sequence). CDR3 loop: CASSYSNVGYGYTF. The DNA of the CDR3 is TGTGCCAGCAGTTACTCGAATGTTGGATATGGCTACACCTTC.

The chain joins TRBV29-1 to TRBJ2-6, with D possibly being TRBD2 (5 bases). Germline-derived CDR1 and CDR2 are SQVTM and ANQGSEA. The CDR3 extends over 13 amino acids. Here the CDR3 reads CSARGSGANVLTF. The CDR3 coding sequence is TGCAGTGCCCGGGGCTCTGGGGCCAACGTCCTGACTTTC.

This sequence joins TRBV5-5 and TRBJ1-1, with a tentative D call TRBD1 (6 bases). V was clipped by 1 base and J by 0 bases, with 13 bases between them. Germline CDR1 reads SGHKS; CDR2 reads YYEKEE (reference sequence). The CDR3 is 16 residues long. CDR3 loop: CASSLHTGTMNTEAFF. CDR3 bases: TGTGCCAGCAGCTTGCATACAGGGACCATGAACACTGAAGCTTTCTTT.